The 10 T cell receptor beta chains given below trace back to one sample, sequenced in a study of cytomegalovirus exposure and HLA in healthy donors (TCRdb year 2017). The library came from the immunoSEQ multiplex PCR assay. The multiplex PCR relied on a mix of 60 forward primers for TCR Vbeta segments and 13 reverse primers for TCR Jbeta segments. TCRdb took this table from immuneACCESS and kept in-frame rearrangements with V and J called. Such tables lack part of the clones; where checked against another copy, unresolved V genes explain under half of the gap, and the rest is unexplained. This sample is represented by 200,000 to 250,000 clones; 70% to 85% of them were singletons. Around 4% of the sample rests with the top ten. The specimen sequenced was PBMCs. Every receptor here comes from a male donor in good health and CMV-seronegative.

The chain links TRBV28 to TRBJ1-5, with no clear D. Deletions cut 5 bases from V and 2 bases from J, with 7 bases between. The CDR3 has 13 amino acids. The germline CDR1 and CDR2 sequences are MDHEN and SYDVKM. This chain's CDR3 is CASSATGNQPQHF. The CDR3 coding sequence is TGTGCCAGCAGTGCTACAGGCAATCAGCCCCAGCATTTT.

The gene calls are TRBV28 and TRBJ2-7, with TRBD2 matching over 12 bases. This CDR3 contains 14 residues. CDR1 and CDR2 (germline): MDHEN, SYDVKM. J gave up 6 bases and V 7 bases, and 7 bases lay outside the gene matches. The CDR3 bases are TGTGCCAGCACCTTGACTAGCGGGAGTTCCGAGCAGTACTTC. Residues: CASTLTSGSSEQYF.

The rearrangement uses TRBV5-1 and TRBJ1-4, with no clear D. Germline CDR1 reads SGHRS; CDR2 reads YFSETQ. Deletions cut 0 bases from V and 9 bases from J, with 15 bases between. CDR3 length equals 15 residues. The CDR3 loop reads CASSLDGADGQKLFF. The CDR3 nucleotides are TGCGCCAGCAGCTTGGACGGAGCGGATGGTCAAAAACTGTTTTTT.

Comments on this clone: Other DNA sequences within the sample encode an identical CDR3. The chain links TRBV5-8 to TRBJ2-7; 7 bases agree with TRBD2. This CDR3 is 16 amino acids long. Unmatched junction bases numbered 11, after V lost 0 bases and J lost 5 bases. Germline values: CDR1 SGHTS, CDR2 YDEGEE. The CDR3 reads CASSLAFGGSAHEQYF. CDR3 nucleotide sequence: TGTGCCAGCAGCTTGGCCTTCGGCGGGAGCGCCCACGAGCAGTACTTC.

The chain carries TRBV4-1 and TRBJ2-1; 12 nucleotides match TRBD2. CDR1 and CDR2 from the germline V gene are MGHRA and YSYEKL. The J segment lost 0 bases and the V segment lost 2 bases, leaving 11 bases of the junction unmatched. CDR3 length: 20 residues. The CDR3 DNA sequence: TGCGCCAGCAGCCAACGAGGACTAGCGGGGCTAGAAAGCTCCTACAATGAGCAGTTCTTC. Encoded protein: CASSQRGLAGLESSYNEQFF.

A remark on this clone: Because the CDR3's place on the DNA is in doubt, the DNA is left out and the CDR3 is given as listed by TCRdb. The chain couples TRBV29-1 to TRBJ2-7; the table's D gene call, TRBD1, was not cross checked with the DNA. The CDR3 adds up to 17 amino acids, both ends counted. Germline CDR1 SQVTM, CDR2 ANQGSEA. This chain's CDR3 is CSALWGQGADPSYEQCF.

This sequence joins TRBV4-2 and TRBJ2-2; TRBD2 matches 9 bases. V lost 4 bases, J lost 7 bases, and 13 bases stayed unmatched. The V gene's germline CDR1 is LGHNA and CDR2 YNFKEQ. The CDR3 runs 17 residues. The CDR3 is CASSRQASGIGNGELFF. CDR3 nucleotides: TGTGCCAGCAGCCGACAGGCTAGCGGGATAGGGAACGGGGAGCTGTTTTTT.

The gene calls are TRBV6-6 and TRBJ2-1; 11 bases are shared with TRBD2. The CDR3 covers 14 residues. Per the germline V gene, CDR1 is MNHNY and CDR2 is SVGAGI (reference sequence). V gave up 6 bases and J gave up 8 bases; unmatched junction bases: 6. CDR3 DNA sequence: TGTGCCAGCAGATCTAGCGGGAGGTACGATGAGCAGTTCTTC. This translates into CASRSSGRYDEQFF.

The chain is built from TRBV27 and TRBJ2-7; tentatively, D is TRBD1 (5 bases). Trimming shortened V by 6 bases and J by 2 bases, and 20 bases separated the two germline ends. Germline lookup yields CDR1 MNHEY and CDR2 SMNVEV (reference sequence). The CDR3 length is 16 residues. The CDR3 DNA follows: TGTGCCAGCAGCCCCTTGGACAAGGCCGGAACCTACGAGCAGTACTTC. As protein: CASSPLDKAGTYEQYF.

V gene TRBV11-2 combines with J gene TRBJ2-7; 10 positions match TRBD2. The V gene's germline CDR1 is SGHAT and CDR2 FQNNGV. This CDR3 region has 16 residues. After removal of 2 bases from V and 5 bases from J, the junction contained 9 bases not matched to a gene. The CDR3 here is CASSLNWLAGVHEQYF. Written as DNA, the CDR3 is TGTGCCAGCAGCTTAAATTGGCTAGCGGGAGTACACGAGCAGTACTTC.